A selection of T cell receptor beta chains follows, all from one sample in a study of shared clonotypes between healthy human individuals. Produced via immunoSEQ multiplex PCR; TCRdb's table is partial and in-frame only. Of under 2,500,000 clones listed, almost 96% were seen once; the top ten hold over 0.1%. The sequencing input was naive CD4+ T cells sorted from blood. These receptors all come from a man aged 18 to 35 in good health. The CDR3 runs from the conserved cysteine through the conserved F or W. Each record gives: V gene, clone size, J gene, D gene, CDR3 DNA, CDR3 protein. A D gene is named only where the DNA matches it firmly. Clone size, where shown, is once, few, many, or a class for clones that have expanded.

TRBV5-5	-	TRBJ1-3	-	TGTGCCAGCAGCTTGCATGGGCCCCTCTCTGGAAACACCATATATTTT	CASSLHGPLSGNTIYF
TRBV20-1	-	TRBJ2-7	-	TGCAGTGCCGAGGGGGTATACGAGCAGTACTTC	CSAEGVYEQYF
TRBV29-1	few	TRBJ2-1	-	TGCAGCGTTGGGGGAGGGGATGACAGGGGTGGATGGAATGAGCAGTTCTTC	CSVGGGDDRGGWNEQFF
TRBV27	-	TRBJ2-6	TRBD1	TGTGCCAGCCATGCACAGGGGGCTCCGACCTCTGGGGCCAACGTCCTGACTTTC	CASHAQGAPTSGANVLTF
TRBV27	-	TRBJ2-3	-	TGTGCCATGGGACGGGTGACAGCAACAGATACGCAGTATTTT	CAMGRVTATDTQYF
TRBV5-1	-	TRBJ1-2	-	TGCGCCAGCAGCTCCCCCCCAGGAGTTGGATATGGCTACACCTTC	CASSSPPGVGYGYTF
TRBV5-1	-	TRBJ2-1	TRBD1	TGCGCCAGCAGCCGGGACAGGGAAACAGGTGAGCAGTTCTTC	CASSRDRETGEQFF
TRBV6-5	-	TRBJ2-2	-	TGTGCCAGCACAGGGTCCGTAAACACCGGGGAGCTGTTTTTT	CASTGSVNTGELFF
TRBV6-5	-	TRBJ2-1	TRBD2	TGTGCCAGCAGTAGGCTAGCGGGACTTGAGCAGTTCTTC	CASSRLAGLEQFF
TRBV11-2	-	TRBJ2-7	TRBD1	TGTGCCAGCAGCCGGGACAGCCTCTACGAGCAGTACTTC	CASSRDSLYEQYF
TRBV2	-	TRBJ2-5	-	TGTGCCAGCAGTGAAGCGGGAGAGACCCAGTACTTC	CASSEAGETQYF
TRBV5-1	-	TRBJ2-3	-	TGCGCCAGCAGAGGACCGGGACACAGCACAGATACGTGGCGCTTT	CASRGPGHSTDTWRF
TRBV30	-	TRBJ2-5	TRBD2	TGTGCCTGGAGTGTAGGGCTAGCGGGAGGACGAGAGACCCAGTACTTC	CAWSVGLAGGRETQYF
TRBV19	-	TRBJ2-7	-	TGTGCCAGTAGTATCGGGCGGGGACCCCCCTACGAGCAGTACTTC	CASSIGRGPPYEQYF
TRBV18	-	TRBJ2-7	-	TGTGCCAGCTCACCATTAGAGGACAGACCCTACGAGCAGTACTTC	CASSPLEDRPYEQYF
TRBV20-1	-	TRBJ2-7	-	TGCAGTGCTCTTCCCGGGAGCGAGCAGTACTTC	CSALPGSEQYF
TRBV5-1	-	TRBJ1-1	-	TGCGCCAGCAGCTCACCGGGGACTGAAGCTTTCTTT	CASSSPGTEAFF
TRBV18	-	TRBJ1-6	-	TGTGCCAGCTCACCTGTCAGGGCGAGCTCCTATAATTCACCCCTCCACTTT	CASSPVRASSYNSPLHF
TRBV7-3	-	TRBJ2-7	-	TGTGCCAGCAGCTTAATGGGGGGAGTAGACGAGCAGTACTTC	CASSLMGGVDEQYF
TRBV28	-	TRBJ2-5	-	TGTGCCAGCAAGGACCCAGGGCCTGGGACCCAGTACTTC	CASKDPGPGTQYF
TRBV2	-	TRBJ2-1	-	TGTGCCAGCAACCCGAGCGGAAGCTCCTACAATGAGCAGTTCTTC	CASNPSGSSYNEQFF
TRBV5-4	-	TRBJ2-3	-	TGTGCCAGCAGCTTGAATTCGGGGTATCGGACAGATACGCAGTATTTT	CASSLNSGYRTDTQYF
TRBV7-8	-	TRBJ2-7	-	TGTGCCAGCAGCTTAGCCGGAGGGGCAGGACCCGAGCAGTACTTC	CASSLAGGAGPEQYF
TRBV5-6	-	TRBJ1-5	TRBD1	TGTGCCAGCAGTCGTTCCGGGACAGGGGGCCTCCAGCATTTT	CASSRSGTGGLQHF
TRBV29-1	-	TRBJ2-1	-	TGCAGCGTTGTCGTCGGGACTCAGAGCTACAATGAGCAGTTCTTC	CSVVVGTQSYNEQFF
TRBV6-6	-	TRBJ2-7	TRBD1	TGTGCCAGCAGTGCGGATGGACAGGCTACCTACGAGCAGTACTTC	CASSADGQATYEQYF
TRBV4-1	-	TRBJ1-6	-	TGCGCCAGCAGCCCTGGGGGGGTTAATTCACCCCTCCACTTT	CASSPGGVNSPLHF
TRBV6-1	-	TRBJ2-7	-	TGTGCCAGCAGTGAAGCAGGGGGGTTTTACGAGCAGTACTTC	CASSEAGGFYEQYF
TRBV28	-	TRBJ2-2	-	TGTGCCAGCAGTCCTCGTCTCGGGGAGCTGTTTTTT	CASSPRLGELFF
TRBV7-9	-	TRBJ1-1	-	TGTGCCAGCAGCGCACCTGGGAACGGTTTCACTGAAGCTTTCTTT	CASSAPGNGFTEAFF
TRBV5-4	-	TRBJ2-7	-	TGTGCCAGCAGCGGGACGACTAGGGACAAGACCTACGAGCAGTACTTC	CASSGTTRDKTYEQYF
TRBV7-8	-	TRBJ1-1	-	TGTGCCAGCAGCTCCGGCAAGGGCACTGAAGCTTTCTTT	CASSSGKGTEAFF
TRBV13	-	TRBJ2-1	TRBD2	TGTGCCAGCAGCCGTCCCTGGCGGGAGGGCCGCTCCTACAATGAGCAGTTCTTC	CASSRPWREGRSYNEQFF
TRBV10-1	-	TRBJ2-5	-	TGCGCCAGCAGTGAGTCTGGGGCGGTGACGACCCAGTACTTC	CASSESGAVTTQYF
TRBV5-1	-	TRBJ2-1	-	TGCGCCAGCAGCTTGGAGGCAGGGCGATTAAATGAGCAGTTCTTC	CASSLEAGRLNEQFF
TRBV18	-	TRBJ2-7	TRBD2	TGTGCCAGCTCACCGGGACTAGCGGGAGGACCCTTGACCTACGAGCAGTACTTC	CASSPGLAGGPLTYEQYF
TRBV7-2	-	TRBJ2-7	TRBD2	TGTGCCAGCAGCTCCTTAGCGGGAGGGCCTATCGAGCAGTACTTC	CASSSLAGGPIEQYF
TRBV5-1	-	TRBJ2-7	TRBD2	TGCGCCAGCAGCAGTGGGGGGGACGAGCAGTACTTC	CASSSGGDEQYF
TRBV2	-	TRBJ2-5	TRBD2	TGTGCCAGCAGCGGCGGGGGGCAAGAGACCCAGTACTTC	CASSGGGQETQYF
TRBV7-3	-	TRBJ1-6	TRBD1	TGTGCCAGCAGCCCAGGTGGGACAGGGCGGTCACCCCTCCACTTT	CASSPGGTGRSPLHF
TRBV19	-	TRBJ2-2	-	TGTGCCAGTAGTTCACAGGGTTACCCGAGCACCGGGGAGCTGTTTTTT	CASSSQGYPSTGELFF
TRBV27	-	TRBJ1-1	TRBD1	TGTGCCAGCAGTTCTTACACGGACAGGGGGGGAAGGACTGAAGCTTTCTTT	CASSSYTDRGGRTEAFF
TRBV5-1	-	TRBJ2-3	TRBD1	TGCGCCAGCAGCGAGGGGACAGCGAGCACAGATACGCAGTATTTT	CASSEGTASTDTQYF
TRBV6-5	-	TRBJ1-1	-	TGTGCCAGCAGTCCGCGACGGGAGAACACTGAAGCTTTCTTT	CASSPRRENTEAFF
TRBV7-9	-	TRBJ2-7	TRBD2	TGTGCCAGCAGCCCTCCTACTAGCGGGAGGAGCAAAGTTTACGAGCAGTACTTC	CASSPPTSGRSKVYEQYF
TRBV6-5	-	TRBJ1-1	TRBD1	TGTGCCAGCAGTCGACAGGGGACGAACACTGAAGCTTTCTTT	CASSRQGTNTEAFF
TRBV5-1	-	TRBJ1-4	TRBD1	TGCGCCAGCAGCCTAGCACAGGGGGCGCGTGAAAAACTGTTTTTT	CASSLAQGAREKLFF
TRBV19	-	TRBJ2-7	TRBD1	TGTGCCAGTGGACAGGGTTGGTACGAGCAGTACTTC	CASGQGWYEQYF